This TCR beta chain is from a study of radiation and T cells in renal cell carcinoma. Assay: immunoSEQ multiplex PCR; the TCRdb copy retains only in-frame clones and omits some. This sample yields around 180,000 clones, of which roughly nine tenths are seen a single time; 10% to 12% belongs to the top ten. Germline-derived CDR1 and CDR2 are SGHDT and YYEEEE. This CDR3 comprises 15 residues. The ends were cut back, 1 base at V and 7 bases at J, with 12 bases in the middle. Regarding time point: blood 4 weeks post-SBRT, at nephrectomy. Treatment noted: 15 Gy SBRT to primary tumor, nephrectomy 4 weeks later. After SBRT, blood was collected at 2 and 4 weeks, plus baseline.

This receptor was taken from a woman aged 45-59 years with renal cell carcinoma. This specimen was blood, taken from a patient whose treatment included radiotherapy and nephrectomy. This sequence joins TRBV5-6 and TRBJ1-6, with D perhaps matching TRBD1 (6 bases). The CDR3 DNA reads as TGTGCCAGCAGCTTGACAGGGTCAGGGAATTCACCCCTCCACTTT. This encodes CASSLTGSGNSPLHF. Full variable domain (outside the CDR3, taken from reference TRBV5-6 and TRBJ1-6): DAGVTQSPTHLIKTRGQQVTLRCSPKSGHDTVSWYQQALGQGPQFIFQYYEEEERQRGNFPDRFSGHQFPNYSSELNVNALLLGDSALYLCASSLTGSGNSPLHFGNGTRLTVT.